These T cell receptor beta chains were read from a single sample in a study of blood T cell repertoires in COVID-19. Produced via immunoSEQ multiplex PCR; TCRdb's table is partial and in-frame only. The table lists some 69,000 clones, roughly 80% of them singletons. The sequencing sample was made of peripheral blood. These receptors all come from a woman aged 55-70 years with acute or convalescent COVID-19. CDR3s include the opening cysteine and the closing phenylalanine or tryptophan. A D gene is named only where the DNA matches it firmly. Clone size is given for some rows only: seen once, a few or many times, or a class if the clone is expanded.

CDR3 DNA: TGTGCCAGCAGTCGGACTAGCGGGGGGCTGATCTCCTACGAGCAGTACTTC
CDR3 protein: CASSRTSGGLISYEQYF
D gene: TRBD2
clone size: -
V gene: TRBV6-6
J gene: TRBJ2-7

CDR3 DNA: TGTGCCAGCAGCTTAGTAGCGGGTGAGCAGTTCTTC
CDR3 protein: CASSLVAGEQFF
D gene: TRBD2
clone size: -
V gene: TRBV7-6
J gene: TRBJ2-1

CDR3 DNA: TGTGCCAGCAGCTTAACAGGGTGGACCGGGGAGCTGTTTTTT
CDR3 protein: CASSLTGWTGELFF
D gene: -
clone size: once
V gene: TRBV7-9
J gene: TRBJ2-2

CDR3 DNA: TGCGCCAGCAGCCAGTCAGGGGGCAATTCACCCCTCCACTTT
CDR3 protein: CASSQSGGNSPLHF
D gene: TRBD1
clone size: few
V gene: TRBV4-1
J gene: TRBJ1-6

CDR3 DNA: TGTGCCAGCAGCGAAGACAGGCCAAATGAAAAACTGTTTTTT
CDR3 protein: CASSEDRPNEKLFF
D gene: -
clone size: -
V gene: TRBV5-4
J gene: TRBJ1-4

CDR3 DNA: TGCGCCAGCAGCCACTGGACAGGGTCCCCCGAAAAACTGTTTTTT
CDR3 protein: CASSHWTGSPEKLFF
D gene: TRBD1
clone size: once
V gene: TRBV4-1
J gene: TRBJ1-4

CDR3 DNA: TGTGCCAGCAGTCCGGACAGCCCCGGGGAGCTGTTTTTT
CDR3 protein: CASSPDSPGELFF
D gene: -
clone size: few
V gene: TRBV6-5
J gene: TRBJ2-2

CDR3 DNA: TGTGCCAGCAGACCCAGAGGCCGATCGAACACCGGGGAGCTGTTTTTT
CDR3 protein: CASRPRGRSNTGELFF
D gene: -
clone size: -
V gene: TRBV28
J gene: TRBJ2-2

CDR3 DNA: TGTGCCAGCACCGACAGCAATGAGCAGTTCTTC
CDR3 protein: CASTDSNEQFF
D gene: -
clone size: few
V gene: TRBV6-6
J gene: TRBJ2-1

CDR3 DNA: TGTGCCAGCAGTTTACGCCCGCTAGCGGGGACCGGGGAGCTGTTTTTT
CDR3 protein: CASSLRPLAGTGELFF
D gene: TRBD2
clone size: -
V gene: TRBV27
J gene: TRBJ2-2

CDR3 DNA: TGTGCCAGCTCACCCTGGGGGCAGAACACTGAAGCTTTCTTT
CDR3 protein: CASSPWGQNTEAFF
D gene: -
clone size: -
V gene: TRBV18
J gene: TRBJ1-1

CDR3 DNA: TGTGCCAGCAGTTATCGACAGGACTACACTGAAGCTTTCTTT
CDR3 protein: CASSYRQDYTEAFF
D gene: -
clone size: few
V gene: TRBV6-6
J gene: TRBJ1-1

CDR3 DNA: TGTGCCAGCTCGGAGGGACAGGGCTATGGCTACACCTTC
CDR3 protein: CASSEGQGYGYTF
D gene: TRBD1
clone size: -
V gene: TRBV18
J gene: TRBJ1-2

CDR3 DNA: TGTGCCTGGAGTACGGGGGAAAAACTGTTTTTT
CDR3 protein: CAWSTGEKLFF
D gene: -
clone size: -
V gene: TRBV30
J gene: TRBJ1-4

CDR3 DNA: TGTGCCAGTAGGCGACAGGGATCCGGCGGGCACAATCAGCCCCAGCATTTT
CDR3 protein: CASRRQGSGGHNQPQHF
D gene: TRBD1
clone size: -
V gene: TRBV19
J gene: TRBJ1-5

CDR3 DNA: TGTGCCAGCAGCACTTCTAGGGTAACTAGCGGGAGCTTCGATGAGCAGTTCTTC
CDR3 protein: CASSTSRVTSGSFDEQFF
D gene: TRBD2
clone size: -
V gene: TRBV3-1/TRBV3-2
J gene: TRBJ2-1

CDR3 DNA: TGTGCCAGCAGCTTGTATTCGAACACTGAAGCTTTCTTT
CDR3 protein: CASSLYSNTEAFF
D gene: -
clone size: -
V gene: TRBV5-5
J gene: TRBJ1-1

CDR3 DNA: TGTGCCAGCAGCTTGGATCCCAGGGAGACCCAGTACTTC
CDR3 protein: CASSLDPRETQYF
D gene: -
clone size: once
V gene: TRBV5-4
J gene: TRBJ2-5

CDR3 DNA: TGTGCCACCAGTGATACACAGGGGAAACATGGCTACACCTTC
CDR3 protein: CATSDTQGKHGYTF
D gene: TRBD1
clone size: few
V gene: TRBV24-1
J gene: TRBJ1-2